What follows is one TCR beta chain and its context. Its antigen remains unknown. These data are taken from a study of cytomegalovirus exposure and HLA in healthy donors. Researchers ran the PCR with 60 Vbeta and 13 Jbeta primers. Libraries were prepared by immunoSEQ multiplex PCR; TCRdb keeps only in-frame clonotypes and omits some of them. The repertoire holds roughly 180,000 clones, about four fifths seen once, with about 1.6% in the top ten. Findings and limits, study-wide: Rarity held for most TCR sequences, but there were some public TCRs that occurred in many donors. On later analysis, the bulk of CMV-associated TCR beta chains appeared to be HLA-restricted. A later analysis showed TCR association rates differing by HLA locus, peaking at DRB1 and lowest at HLA-C. Diagnosis of cytomegalovirus status made by the classifier reportedly showed high specificity and sensitivity.

Germline CDR1 is SGHVS and CDR2 is FQNEAQ. Trimming at V came to 1 base and at J to 3 bases, leaving 1 base not matched to a gene. The CDR3 sequence is 14 residues long. The sequence derives from a male donor in good health and CMV-seronegative. The rearrangement joins TRBV7-8 to TRBJ1-2, with TRBD1 matching 8 bases. Sequenced input: PBMCs. The CDR3, as DNA: TGTGCCAGCAGCTTAGGGACAGGGCACTATGGCTACACCTTC. Amino acids: CASSLGTGHYGYTF.